The clone carrying this TCR beta chain was counted between two and nine times. Its antigen is undetermined. Trimming shortened V by 1 base and J by 5 bases, and 9 bases separated the two germline ends. Germline V gene lookup returns CDR1 MDHEN and CDR2 SYDVKM. The CDR3 covers 13 residues. TCRdb re-derived calls from the 5' RACE reads in MiXCR, one entry per CDR3 protein. The table includes roughly 160,000 distinct CDR3 sequences, over 10% detected once. The data were obtained in a study of T-cell memory formation after mild COVID-19. Overall study findings and caveats: CD4+ contracting clones were mainly CM and EM; CD8+ ones, EMRA. Contracting clones from day 15 to 85 showed balanced CD4/CD8; later expanders favored CD4+.

The J gene is TRBJ2-7, the V gene TRBV28; D uncertain. Sequenced: PBMCs or a T cell subset sorted from them (not recorded which). The source of this sequence is a man younger than 30 who had mild COVID-19 (a few samples of this study predate the infection). Cell type and time point are not known. Written as DNA, the CDR3 is TGTGCCAGCAGTTTATTTTTTAGAGACGAGCAGTACGTC. As protein: CASSLFFRDEQYV.